These 32 T cell receptor beta chains were all obtained from the same sample, sequenced in a study of identical twins. TCRdb used MiXCR to reprocess the 5' RACE reads, holding one entry per CDR3 protein. Among a few hundred thousand distinct CDR3 sequences listed, 20% to 25% were seen once. This sample also belongs to another study, concerning T cells expressing NK-cell markers.

What was sequenced was CD4+ T cells sorted from blood. These receptors all stem from a woman in her late teens or twenties in good health.

The rearrangement uses TRBV9 and TRBJ2-1, with a weak D call TRBD2 (6 bases). Looked up from germline, CDR1 is SGDLS and CDR2 is YYNGEE. Trimming took 0 bases from V and 7 from J, leaving 14 bases between them. This CDR3 is 15 amino acids long. In nucleotides, the CDR3 is TGTGCCAGCAGCGTAGAAGGCATGGGGAGGAATGAGCAGTTCTTC. It codes for CASSVEGMGRNEQFF. Drawing the rest from reference TRBV9 and TRBJ2-1, the complete variable domain is DSGVTQTPKHLITATGQRVTLRCSPRSGDLSVYWYQQSLDQGLQFLIQYYNGEERAKGNILERFSAQQFPDLHSELNLSSLELGDSALYFCASSVEGMGRNEQFFGPGTRLTVL.

The genes are TRBV6-5 and TRBJ2-3, with D possibly TRBD2 on 6 matching bases. The germline V gene encodes CDR1 MNHEY and CDR2 SVGAGI. Trimming cost V 2 bases and J 2 bases, with 11 bases left between them. This CDR3 has 15 residues. In DNA form, the CDR3 reads TGTGCCAGCAGTTACGACGGGACTTACACAGATACGCAGTATTTT. Its translation is CASSYDGTYTDTQYF.

A few counts support this clonotype. The rearrangement links TRBV6-1 to TRBJ2-7; TRBD2 matches at 11 bases. Per the germline V gene, CDR1 is MNHNS and CDR2 is SASEGT. This CDR3 is 14 amino acids long. With 6 bases clipped from V and 6 bases from J, the junction kept 7 bases outside the gene matches. The CDR3 DNA reads TGTGCCAGCAGGCACCCTGGACTAGCGGGCGAGCAGTACTTC. Encoded protein: CASRHPGLAGEQYF.

In this sample, this clonotype turned up many times. This chain joins TRBV7-2 and TRBJ2-3; TRBD2 agrees at 11 bases. The J segment lost 1 base and the V segment lost 6 bases, leaving 3 bases of the junction unmatched. Germline assignment: CDR1 SGHTA and CDR2 FQGNSA. The CDR3 consists of 15 residues. The CDR3: CASSLLAGGTDTQYF. The CDR3 DNA follows: TGTGCCAGCAGTTTACTAGCGGGGGGCACAGATACGCAGTATTTT.

This clonotype occurred a few times. The chain employs TRBV5-1 and TRBJ2-2, with D hard to call. Deletions cut 2 bases from V and 7 bases from J, with 9 bases between. Germline CDR1 SGHRS, CDR2 YFSETQ. The CDR3 loop spans 13 amino acids. CDR3 protein: CASSFILGGELFF. CDR3 DNA sequence: TGCGCCAGCAGCTTCATATTGGGCGGGGAGCTGTTTTTT.

This clonotype was detected only a few times. V gene TRBV21-1 combines with J gene TRBJ1-2; the DNA was not compared with TRBD1, the D call given in the table. TRBV21-1 is a pseudogene. The length of the CDR3 is 9 residues. As DNA, the CDR3 is TGTGCCAGCAGCGGACGGGGCCGCTTC. Translating gives CASSGRGRF.

The CDR3 sequence is CASSPKGPRDSPLHF. The CDR3, as DNA: TGTGCCAGCAGTCCGAAGGGTCCCCGGGATTCACCCCTCCACTTT. The V gene is TRBV27, the J gene TRBJ1-6; the D is unclear. This CDR3 has 15 residues. CDR1 is MNHEY and CDR2 is SMNVEV in the germline V gene (reference sequence). Trimming took off 5 bases at V and 8 bases at J, with 16 bases between the two ends.

In this sample, this clonotype turned up a few times. The genes are TRBV9 and TRBJ2-1; weak D call: TRBD2 (6 bases). Germline CDR1 reads SGDLS; CDR2 reads YYNGEE. V was trimmed by 3 bases and J by 0 bases, leaving 16 bases between them. The CDR3 contains 17 residues. The CDR3 DNA is TGTGCCAGCAGCGCGAAGTGGGGGGATGGCTCCTACAATGAGCAGTTCTTC. Amino acid sequence: CASSAKWGDGSYNEQFF.

A remark on this clonotype: At one end, the junction sequence differs from germline, possibly due to a read error. The chain joins TRBV20-1 to TRBJ1-4, with D hard to call. The V gene's germline CDR1 is DFQATT and CDR2 SNEGSKA (reference sequence). This CDR3 comprises 14 residues. As DNA, the CDR3 is TGCAGTGCTAGACCTCTGTATAACCCCGGTAGCTCCCTTTTT. This encodes CSARPLYNPGSSLF.

The J gene is TRBJ1-1, the V gene TRBV20-1, with 7 bases fitting TRBD1. There are 15 residues in the CDR3. Losses at the gene ends were 3 bases for V and 2 bases for J; bases not matched to a gene: 9. Germline values: CDR1 DFQATT, CDR2 SNEGSKA (reference sequence). CDR3: CSASPFGQANTEAFF. As DNA, the CDR3 is TGCAGTGCTAGCCCGTTTGGACAGGCAAACACTGAAGCTTTCTTT.

The chain links TRBV7-9 to TRBJ1-5; D is unresolved. The CDR3 runs 14 residues. Per germline, CDR1 SEHNR and CDR2 FQNEAQ (reference sequence). Trimming left V 0 bases short and J 5 bases short, with 8 bases between. The CDR3 sequence: CASSLAGTYQPQHF. In DNA form, the CDR3 reads TGTGCCAGCAGCTTAGCGGGTACCTATCAGCCCCAGCATTTT.

This clonotype has just a few counts. The chain recombines TRBV29-1 with TRBJ1-3; the D is unclear. The V gene's germline CDR1 is SQVTM and CDR2 ANQGSEA. There are 11 residues in the CDR3. The CDR3 region has the DNA TGCAGGGGAGTCTCTGGAAACACCATATATTTT. Amino acids: CRGVSGNTIYF.

This chain uses TRBV20-1 with TRBJ2-2; possibly TRBD1 for D (6 bases). CDR1 and CDR2 (germline): DFQATT, SNEGSKA (reference sequence). The CDR3 runs 15 residues. Trimming cost V 5 bases and J 1 base, with 14 bases left between them. CDR3 DNA: TGCAGTGCTCGGTACAGGGCACGGAACACCGGGGAGCTGTTTTTT. This gives the protein CSARYRARNTGELFF.

There are a few counts of this clonotype. The rearrangement links TRBV14 to TRBJ2-5, with 7 bases aligning to TRBD2. Trimming cost V 4 bases and J 4 bases; bases outside gene matches: 3. CDR3 size: 13 residues. Germline V lookup: CDR1 SGHDN, CDR2 FVKESK. The CDR3 DNA reads as TGTGCCAGCAGCCCGACTAGCATAGAGACCCAGTACTTC. Amino acid sequence: CASSPTSIETQYF.

The chain is built from TRBV7-2 and TRBJ2-2; D is uncertain. The ends were cut back, 0 bases at V and 3 bases at J, with 11 bases in the middle. Germline assignment: CDR1 SGHTA and CDR2 FQGNSA. CDR3 length equals 16 residues. The CDR3 DNA reads TGTGCCAGCAGCTTAGCGGCTTACAGTTACACCGGGGAGCTGTTTTTT. Its protein product is CASSLAAYSYTGELFF. Looking up the rest from reference TRBV7-2 and TRBJ2-2 gives the full variable domain: GAGVSQSPSNKVTEKGKDVELRCDPISGHTALYWYRQSLGQGLEFLIYFQGNSAPDKSGLPSDRFSAERTGGSVSTLTIQRTQQEDSAVYLCASSLAAYSYTGELFFGEGSRLTVL.

This clonotype has more than one count but fewer than ten. The CDR3 sequence is CASSQGVAAYEQYF. In nucleotides, the CDR3 is TGTGCCAGCAGCCAAGGGGTGGCTGCCTACGAGCAGTACTTC. The chain carries TRBV3-1 and TRBJ2-7; the D is unclear. Germline V gene lookup returns CDR1 LGHDT and CDR2 YNNKEL (reference sequence). This CDR3 spans 14 amino acids. V lost 1 base, J lost 2 bases, and 9 bases lay in between.

V usage is TRBV12-3 or TRBV12-4 and J usage is TRBJ2-2, with 8 bases matching TRBD2. The V segment lost 7 bases and the J segment 7 bases; nucleotides outside the gene matches: 11. The CDR3 runs 15 residues. This CDR3 reads CASIPGGRLGGELFF. CDR3 bases: TGTGCCAGCATTCCCGGCGGGAGGCTTGGCGGGGAGCTGTTTTTT.

This clonotype was counted at least ten times. In nucleotides, the CDR3 is TGTGCCAGCTCACCCGCTATGAGCTCCTACAATGAGCAGTTCTTC. Its protein product is CASSPAMSSYNEQFF. The chain couples TRBV18 to TRBJ2-1, with D uncertain. CDR3 length: 15 amino acids. In germline, CDR1 is KGHSH, CDR2 LQKENI. The ends were cut back, 3 bases at V and 0 bases at J, with 9 bases in the middle.

The sample holds a few counts of this clonotype. This chain connects TRBV7-9 to TRBJ1-2; D is possibly TRBD1 (5 bases). Trimming shortened V by 0 bases and J by 3 bases, and 14 bases separated the two germline ends. The CDR3 has 16 amino acids. In germline, CDR1 is SEHNR, CDR2 FQNEAQ (reference sequence). The DNA of the CDR3 is TGTGCCAGCAGCTTAGCAGGGTTAGAGACAGACTATGGCTACACCTTC. Protein product: CASSLAGLETDYGYTF.

The V and J genes are TRBV21-1 and TRBJ1-2. TRBV21-1 is a recognized pseudogene. This CDR3 region has 10 residues. The CDR3 DNA sequence: TGTGCCAGCAGCCCCTTGGGCTACACCTTC. It is translated as CASSPLGYTF.

V usage is TRBV7-2 and J usage is TRBJ2-7, with D possibly TRBD1 on 6 matching bases. Trimming took 2 bases from V and 5 from J, leaving 16 bases between them. CDR3 length: 15 residues. Germline V gene data show CDR1 as SGHTA and CDR2 as FQGNSA. The CDR3 DNA reads as TGTGCCAGCAGCTTACAGGGGTCCCAGGCCCACGAGCAGTACTTC. This codes for CASSLQGSQAHEQYF.

This clonotype has only a few counts. The rearrangement links TRBV15 to TRBJ2-3, with unresolved D. The CDR3 covers 15 residues. The germline V gene has CDR1 LNHNV and CDR2 YYDKDF (reference sequence). V was trimmed by 1 base and J by 0 bases, leaving 8 bases between them. This CDR3 is CATSRVTVSTDTQYF. In DNA form, the CDR3 reads TGTGCCACCAGCAGAGTTACCGTTAGCACAGATACGCAGTATTTT.

V is TRBV7-9 and J is TRBJ2-5; maybe TRBD1 (6 bases). Germline V lookup: CDR1 SEHNR, CDR2 FQNEAQ (reference sequence). The CDR3 extends over 13 amino acids. Trimming took 5 bases from V and 5 from J, leaving 12 bases between them. This chain's CDR3 is CASSAQGMETQYF. The CDR3 DNA reads as TGTGCCAGCAGCGCACAGGGAATGGAGACCCAGTACTTC.

This clonotype was seen a handful of times. The V and J genes are TRBV12-3 or TRBV12-4 and TRBJ2-2; D is perhaps TRBD1 (6 bases). V was clipped by 6 bases and J by 7 bases, with 15 bases between them. The CDR3 contains 14 residues. CDR3 sequence reads: CASRRTAQHGELFF. In DNA, the CDR3 is TGTGCCAGCAGGCGGACAGCCCAGCACGGGGAGCTGTTTTTT.

The V gene is TRBV18, the J gene TRBJ1-5; D gene uncertain. This CDR3 contains 13 residues. Per germline, CDR1 KGHSH and CDR2 LQKENI. Trimming left V 6 bases short and J 4 bases short, with 10 bases between. The CDR3 sequence: CASSDSDNQPQHF. Written as DNA, the CDR3 is TGTGCCAGCTCCGATTCCGATAATCAGCCCCAGCATTTT. Full variable domain (remainder filled in from reference TRBV18 and TRBJ1-5): NAGVMQNPRHLVRRRGQEARLRCSPMKGHSHVYWYRQLPEEGLKFMVYLQKENIIDESGMPKERFSAEFPKEGPSILRIQQVVRGDSAAYFCASSDSDNQPQHFGDGTRLSIL.

The chain employs TRBV10-3 and TRBJ2-5; D is undetermined. This CDR3 has 13 amino acids. The V end lost 3 bases, the J end lost 13 bases, and 18 bases lay between the germline ends. Germline V gives CDR1 ENHRY, CDR2 SYGVKD. The CDR3 DNA reads TGTGCCATCAGTGATCACAACGCCGCAAAAGGGTACTTC. This gives the protein CAISDHNAAKGYF.

There are a few counts of this clonotype. The V and J genes are TRBV20-1 and TRBJ2-3, with 9 positions matching TRBD2. In germline, CDR1 is DFQATT, CDR2 SNEGSKA (reference sequence). The CDR3 is made up of 14 amino acids. Trimming at V came to 4 bases and at J to 2 bases, leaving 4 bases not matched to a gene. The CDR3 DNA is TGCAGTGCTAATCCTAGCGGGAACACAGATACGCAGTATTTT. Encoded protein: CSANPSGNTDTQYF.

Only a few counts were recorded for this clonotype. The chain links TRBV20-1 to TRBJ1-1; 8 bases match TRBD1. From germline, CDR1 is DFQATT and CDR2 SNEGSKA (reference sequence). The CDR3 is 13 amino acids. Trimming removed 6 bases from V and 4 bases from J; junction bases left unmatched: 7. The DNA of the CDR3 is TGCAGTGCCCCTACAGGGGGGCTCACTGAAGCTTTCTTT. Protein product: CSAPTGGLTEAFF.

The chain combines TRBV12-3 or TRBV12-4 with TRBJ2-2, with a weak D call TRBD1 (6 bases). The CDR3 extends over 15 amino acids. Deletions cut 1 base from V and 6 bases from J, with 12 bases between. The CDR3 loop reads CASSLGQGKAGELFF. CDR3 bases: TGTGCCAGCAGTTTAGGGCAGGGGAAAGCCGGGGAGCTGTTTTTT.

The chain carries TRBV5-1 and TRBJ2-1, with 7 bases identical to TRBD1. Germline CDR1 and CDR2: SGHRS and YFSETQ. J was trimmed by 5 bases and V by 4 bases; bases with no gene match: 3. This CDR3 is built from 13 residues. CDR3 DNA: TGCGCCAGCAGCGTCGGACAGGACAATGAGCAGTTCTTC. Translated: CASSVGQDNEQFF.

The genes are TRBV6-1 and TRBJ2-3; D not resolved. Germline CDR1 is MNHNS and CDR2 is SASEGT. The length of the CDR3 is 14 residues. V shed 4 bases and J shed 7 bases, with 15 bases lying between them. The CDR3 coding sequence is TGTGCCAGCAGTGGTAACTCCCTGTGGAATACGCAGTATTTT. This gives the protein CASSGNSLWNTQYF.

The chain links TRBV20-1 to TRBJ2-3; TRBD2 matches at 14 bases. The germline gives CDR1 DFQATT, CDR2 SNEGSKA (reference sequence). V trimming: 5 bases; J trimming: 5 bases; junction bases outside the gene matches: 6. This CDR3 spans 15 amino acids. CDR3 sequence (DNA): TGCAGTGCTCTCAGACTAGCGGGGGGGCAAGATACGCAGTATTTT. Its translation: CSALRLAGGQDTQYF.